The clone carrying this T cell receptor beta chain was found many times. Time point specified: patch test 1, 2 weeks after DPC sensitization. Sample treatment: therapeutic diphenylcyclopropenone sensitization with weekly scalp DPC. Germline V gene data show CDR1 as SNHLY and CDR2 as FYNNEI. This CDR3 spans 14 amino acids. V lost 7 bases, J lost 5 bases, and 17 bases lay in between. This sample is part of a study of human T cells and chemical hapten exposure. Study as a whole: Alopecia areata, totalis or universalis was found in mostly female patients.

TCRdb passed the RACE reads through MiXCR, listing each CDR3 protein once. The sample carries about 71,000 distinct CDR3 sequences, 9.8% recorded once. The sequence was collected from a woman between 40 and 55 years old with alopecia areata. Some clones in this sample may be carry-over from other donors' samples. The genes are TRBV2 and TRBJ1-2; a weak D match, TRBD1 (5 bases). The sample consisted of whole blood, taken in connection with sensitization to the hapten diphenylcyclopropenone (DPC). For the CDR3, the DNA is TGTGCCAGCACCACCCCGGGGGTACCGTATGGCTACACCTTC. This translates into CASTTPGVPYGYTF.